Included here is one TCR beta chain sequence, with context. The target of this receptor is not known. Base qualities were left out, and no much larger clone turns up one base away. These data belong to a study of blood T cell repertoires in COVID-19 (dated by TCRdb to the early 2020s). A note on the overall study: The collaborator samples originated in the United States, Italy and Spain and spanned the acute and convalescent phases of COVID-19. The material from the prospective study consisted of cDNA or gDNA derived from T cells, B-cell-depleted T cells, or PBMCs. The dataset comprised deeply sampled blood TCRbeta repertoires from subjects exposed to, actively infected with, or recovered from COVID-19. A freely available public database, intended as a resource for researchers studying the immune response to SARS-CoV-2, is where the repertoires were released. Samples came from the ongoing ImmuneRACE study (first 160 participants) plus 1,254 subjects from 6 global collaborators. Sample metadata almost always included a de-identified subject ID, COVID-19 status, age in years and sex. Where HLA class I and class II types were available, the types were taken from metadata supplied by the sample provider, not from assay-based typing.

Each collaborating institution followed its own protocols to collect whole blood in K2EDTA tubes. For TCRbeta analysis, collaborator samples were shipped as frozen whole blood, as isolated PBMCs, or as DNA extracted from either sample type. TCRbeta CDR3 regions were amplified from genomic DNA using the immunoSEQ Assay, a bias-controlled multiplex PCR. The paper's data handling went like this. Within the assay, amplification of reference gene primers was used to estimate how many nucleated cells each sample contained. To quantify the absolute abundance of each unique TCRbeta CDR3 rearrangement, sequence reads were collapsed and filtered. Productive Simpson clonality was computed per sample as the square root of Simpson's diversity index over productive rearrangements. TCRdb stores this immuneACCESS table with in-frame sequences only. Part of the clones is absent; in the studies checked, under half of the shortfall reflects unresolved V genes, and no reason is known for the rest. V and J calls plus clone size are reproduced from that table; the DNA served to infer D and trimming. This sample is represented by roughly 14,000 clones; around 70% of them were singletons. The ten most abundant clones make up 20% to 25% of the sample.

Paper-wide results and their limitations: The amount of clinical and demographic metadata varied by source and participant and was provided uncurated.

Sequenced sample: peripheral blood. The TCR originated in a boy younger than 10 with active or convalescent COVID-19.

DNA sequence: TGTGCCTGGAGTGTAAAGGGACTGACCTACGAGCAGTACTTC. It translates to CAWSVKGLTYEQYF. This receptor chain uses TRBV30 and TRBJ2-7; the D gene is perhaps TRBD2, from 6 matching bases. The germline V gene (reference sequence) yields GTSNPN for CDR1 and SVGIG for CDR2. V loses 0 bases, J loses 2 bases, and the germline ends lie 11 bases apart. The CDR3 holds 14 amino acids from the cysteine to the phenylalanine. The entry retains the CDR3 DNA only, 42 bases that are in frame from base 1.